Below, 29 T cell receptor beta chains from the same sample are listed, as sequenced in a study of OX40 agonist ivuxolimab in advanced cancers. Clones were sequenced by immunoSEQ multiplex PCR, and TCRdb holds only the in-frame ones, with some missing. This table holds about 27,000 clones, more than 75% found once. The starting material was CD4+ or CD8+ T cells sorted from blood, obtained in a trial of the OX40 agonist ivuxolimab. The source of these receptors is an adult with an advanced solid tumor such as melanoma, head and neck, liver or kidney cancer.

This sequence joins TRBV19 and TRBJ2-1; TRBD2 agrees at 10 bases. V trimming: 4 bases; J trimming: 5 bases; junction bases outside the gene matches: 23. CDR3 size: 21 residues. Looked up from germline, CDR1 is LNHDA and CDR2 is SQIVND (reference sequence). The CDR3 loop reads CASSTERWRVAGGVGDNEQFF. CDR3 nucleotides: TGTGCCAGTAGTACCGAGAGGTGGAGGGTAGCGGGAGGAGTTGGGGACAATGAGCAGTTCTTC.

The chain links TRBV27 to TRBJ2-7, with D perhaps being TRBD1 or TRBD2 (5 bases each). The V end was cut by 6 bases, the J end by 0 bases, with 9 bases between. The germline V gene encodes CDR1 MNHEY and CDR2 SMNVEV (reference sequence). The CDR3 has 13 residues. CDR3 nucleotides: TGTGCCAGCAGCCCCGGGACCTCCTACGAGCAGTACTTC. Translating it yields CASSPGTSYEQYF.

This chain uses TRBV28 with TRBJ2-2, with 7 bases matching TRBD2. J was trimmed by 0 bases and V by 9 bases; bases with no gene match: 4. Germline CDR1 and CDR2: MDHEN and SYDVKM. The CDR3 is 14 amino acids. The DNA for the CDR3 is TGTGCCAGTCTGAGCGGGACGAACACCGGGGAGCTGTTTTTT. Its protein product is CASLSGTNTGELFF.

The chain carries TRBV19 and TRBJ1-5, with D unclear. The V gene lost 0 bases and the J gene lost 6 bases, with 12 bases spanning the gap. This CDR3 is built from 15 residues. In germline, CDR1 is LNHDA, CDR2 SQIVND (reference sequence). The chain's CDR3 is CASSIDGRLSQPQHF. The CDR3 region has the DNA TGTGCCAGTAGTATAGATGGCAGATTGAGTCAGCCCCAGCATTTT.

This rearrangement joins TRBV13 to TRBJ2-5; no clear D gene. With 1 base removed from V and 4 bases from J, the gap between germline ends came to 7 bases. CDR3 length: 13 amino acids. Germline CDR1 reads PRHDT; CDR2 reads FYEKMQ (reference sequence). DNA of the CDR3: TGTGCCAGCAGCTTAGCCCCTTCAGAGACCCAGTACTTC. This gives the protein CASSLAPSETQYF.

The gene calls are TRBV19 and TRBJ2-7; 7 bases agree with TRBD1. The CDR3 covers 14 residues. Germline V gene sequence: CDR1 LNHDA, CDR2 SQIVND (reference sequence). Trimming took 10 bases from V and 1 from J; bases not matched to a gene: 10. The CDR3 DNA sequence: TGTGCCACAACCCCAGGGACAGCTTCCTACGAGCAGTACTTC. It translates to CATTPGTASYEQYF. Based on the CDR3 plus reference TRBV19 and TRBJ2-7, the full variable domain is DGGITQSPKYLFRKEGQNVTLSCEQNLNHDAMYWYRQDPGQGLRLIYYSQIVNDFQKGDIAEGYSVSREKKESFPLTVTSAQKNPTAFYLCATTPGTASYEQYFGPGTRLTVT.

V usage is TRBV7-8 and J usage is TRBJ2-3, with 14 positions matching TRBD2. With 2 bases clipped from V and 6 bases from J, the junction kept 10 bases outside the gene matches. Germline values: CDR1 SGHVS, CDR2 FQNEAQ. This CDR3 region has 18 residues. DNA for the CDR3: TGTGCCAGCAGCTTACCGACTAGCGGGGGGGCGTTCGCTGATACGCAGTATTTT. This encodes CASSLPTSGGAFADTQYF.

The V and J genes are TRBV19 and TRBJ2-7, with D tentatively TRBD2 (6 bases). V was cut by 4 bases and J by 3 bases, with 16 bases left in between. CDR3 length: 15 amino acids. Germline values: CDR1 LNHDA, CDR2 SQIVND (reference sequence). The CDR3 nucleotides are TGTGCCAGTAGTACAGGGACTGATAACAGCTACGAGCAGTACTTC. Encoded protein: CASSTGTDNSYEQYF.

The CDR3 nucleotides read TGTGCCAGCAGCGTAGAGGGCGCGGGAGGGACAGATACGCAGTATTTT. Translation: CASSVEGAGGTDTQYF. The chain carries TRBV9 and TRBJ2-3; 9 bases agree with TRBD2. With 0 bases clipped from V and 3 bases from J, the junction kept 5 bases outside the gene matches. Germline values: CDR1 SGDLS, CDR2 YYNGEE. The CDR3 runs to 16 residues.

The V and J genes are TRBV6-5 and TRBJ2-6; D is unclear. The CDR3 is made up of 14 amino acids. Germline loops: CDR1 MNHEY, CDR2 SVGAGI. The germline V and J ends were trimmed by 2 bases and 0 bases, with 2 bases remaining between them. CDR3 in DNA: TGTGCCAGCAGTTACAGCTCTGGGGCCAACGTCCTGACTTTC. Its protein is CASSYSSGANVLTF.

The chain combines TRBV7-7 with TRBJ2-7; 7 bases match TRBD1. The V gene end was trimmed by 5 bases and the J gene end by 6 bases; junction bases not matched to a gene: 7. The CDR3 is 13 amino acids. Germline CDR1 reads SSHAT; CDR2 reads FNYEAQ (reference sequence). CDR3 protein: CASSEGARTEQYF. CDR3 nucleotides: TGTGCCAGCAGCGAGGGGGCCCGTACCGAGCAGTACTTC.

The chain is built from TRBV7-8 and TRBJ1-2; a possible D gene is TRBD1 (5 bases). V was pared by 0 bases and J by 5 bases, with 10 bases between. CDR1 and CDR2 (germline): SGHVS, FQNEAQ. The CDR3 spans 14 residues. CDR3 amino acids: CASSLAGADYGYTF. The DNA for the CDR3 is TGTGCCAGCAGCTTAGCCGGGGCGGATTATGGCTACACCTTC. Full variable domain (missing parts from reference TRBV7-8 and TRBJ1-2): GAGVSQSPRYKVAKRGQDVALRCDPISGHVSLFWYQQALGQGPEFLTYFQNEAQLDKSGLPSDRFFAERPEGSVSTLKIQRTQQEDSAVYLCASSLAGADYGYTFGSGTRLTVV.

The J gene is TRBJ2-7, the V gene TRBV2; D remains unclear. Between the trimmed V and J ends, which lost 1 base and 4 bases, there was a span of 11 bases. Germline lookup yields CDR1 SNHLY and CDR2 FYNNEI. The CDR3 sequence is 14 residues long. The CDR3 spells CASSEVGSQYEQYF. CDR3 DNA sequence: TGTGCCAGCAGTGAAGTGGGGTCCCAATACGAGCAGTACTTC.

V and J are TRBV7-3 and TRBJ2-7; D possibly corresponds to TRBD2 (6 bases). CDR3 length: 13 residues. Germline V gene data show CDR1 as SGHTA and CDR2 as FQGTGA. Trimming removed 5 bases from V and 4 bases from J, with 12 bases in between. The CDR3, as DNA: TGTGCCAGCAGCGTCGGGGGAGGTTACGAGCAGTACTTC. Translating it yields CASSVGGGYEQYF.

There are many counts of this clone. The J gene is TRBJ1-2, the V gene TRBV16, with TRBD1 matching over 7 bases. CDR3 length equals 16 residues. In germline, CDR1 is KGHSY, CDR2 FQNENV. V lost 4 bases, J lost 4 bases, and 12 bases stayed unmatched. CDR3 DNA sequence: TGTGCCAGCAGCCCACATCGGAGGGGGCCAGGCTATGGCTACACCTTC. Amino acid sequence: CASSPHRRGPGYGYTF. The whole variable domain, filled in from reference TRBV16 and TRBJ1-2, reads GEEVAQTPKHLVRGEGQKAKLYCAPIKGHSYVFWYQQVLKNEFKFLISFQNENVFDETGMPKERFSAKCLPNSPCSLEIQATKLEDSAVYFCASSPHRRGPGYGYTFGSGTRLTVV.

The rearrangement links TRBV5-1 to TRBJ1-2, with D possibly being TRBD1 (5 bases). The CDR3 covers 12 residues. The germline V gene encodes CDR1 SGHRS and CDR2 YFSETQ. Trimming took 1 base from V and 4 from J, leaving 5 bases between them. The CDR3, as DNA: TGCGCCAGCAGCTTGCAGGGCTATGGCTACACCTTC. This sequence encodes CASSLQGYGYTF.

This chain links TRBV7-9 with TRBJ1-4; possibly TRBD1 for D (5 bases). Germline V gene lookup returns CDR1 SEHNR and CDR2 FQNEAQ (reference sequence). V was clipped by 11 bases and J by 8 bases, with 12 bases between them. The CDR3 runs to 11 residues. The CDR3 here is CASDKWEKLFF. CDR3 coding DNA: TGTGCCTCGGACAAATGGGAAAAACTGTTTTTT.

V and J are TRBV14 and TRBJ2-5, with D tentatively TRBD1 or TRBD2 (5 bases each). This CDR3 is built from 14 residues. From germline, CDR1 is SGHDN and CDR2 FVKESK. The V end lost 3 bases, the J end lost 5 bases, and 13 bases lay between the germline ends. Written as DNA, the CDR3 is TGTGCCAGCAGCCACCCAAACAGGAGGGAGACCCAGTACTTC. This gives the protein CASSHPNRRETQYF.

As to this clone: Compared with germline, one end of the junction differs, possibly owing to a read error. The chain carries TRBV7-7 and TRBJ2-5, with 7 bases that match TRBD2. The CDR3 totals 15 residues. CDR1 and CDR2 from the germline V gene are SSHAT and FNYEAQ (reference sequence). The CDR3 bases are TGTGCTAGCAGCCAAGCCTGGGGACTAATGGAGACCCAGTACTTC. Protein: CASSQAWGLMETQYF.

This clone was recorded a few times. This rearrangement joins TRBV4-2 to TRBJ2-3; D gene uncertain. With 0 bases removed from V and 2 bases from J, the gap between germline ends came to 9 bases. The CDR3 extends over 15 amino acids. The germline CDR1 and CDR2 sequences are LGHNA and YNFKEQ. Here the CDR3 DNA reads TGTGCCAGCAGCCAAGACTTGCTGATCACAGATACGCAGTATTTT. Its protein is CASSQDLLITDTQYF.

The rearrangement links TRBV2 to TRBJ2-2, with TRBD1 identical over 8 bases. Looked up from germline, CDR1 is SNHLY and CDR2 is FYNNEI. The CDR3 consists of 15 residues. V was clipped by 3 bases and J by 3 bases; unmatched bases: 3. CDR3 sequence (DNA): TGTGCCAGCAGTGATCCAGGGGGCGACACCGGGGAGCTGTTTTTT. Amino acids: CASSDPGGDTGELFF.

The J gene is TRBJ1-1, the V gene TRBV30; D unclear. This CDR3 is built from 15 residues. Trimming cost V 1 base and J 1 base, with 13 bases left between them. Germline V gives CDR1 GTSNPN, CDR2 SVGIG (reference sequence). The CDR3 DNA reads TGTGCCTGGAGTGCGGGCCGAGTGGCGAACACTGAAGCTTTCTTT. The encoded protein is CAWSAGRVANTEAFF.

This sequence joins TRBV18 and TRBJ1-5; D gene ambiguous. Germline CDR1 is KGHSH and CDR2 is LQKENI. This CDR3 is built from 14 residues. V was shortened by 1 base and J by 4 bases, with 8 bases between the two germline ends. In DNA form, the CDR3 reads TGTGCCAGCTCACCACGGGCGGCAAATCAGCCCCAGCATTTT. This translates into CASSPRAANQPQHF.

The chain carries TRBV6-4 and TRBJ1-5; tentatively, D is TRBD1 (6 bases). The CDR3 totals 18 residues. Between the trimmed V and J ends, which lost 2 bases and 3 bases, there was a span of 20 bases. CDR1 is MRHNA and CDR2 is SNTAGT in the germline V gene. In DNA, the CDR3 is TGTGCCAGCAGTGACCTTCAACTCTCAGGGGTCTACAATCAGCCCCAGCATTTT. Translated: CASSDLQLSGVYNQPQHF.

To note about this clone: Other DNA sequences in this specimen translate into the identical CDR3. V is TRBV7-9 and J is TRBJ1-5, with D possibly TRBD1 on 5 matching bases. The CDR3 consists of 13 residues. The V gene's germline CDR1 is SEHNR and CDR2 FQNEAQ (reference sequence). Trimming stripped 4 bases from V and 2 bases from J, with 6 bases between. Here the CDR3 reads CASSWGGNQPQHF. The CDR3 DNA is TGTGCCAGCAGCTGGGGGGGCAATCAGCCCCAGCATTTT.

The genes are TRBV15 and TRBJ2-6; the D gene is possibly TRBD2 (7 bases). There are 20 residues in the CDR3. With 0 bases removed from V and 5 bases from J, the gap between germline ends came to 23 bases. The V gene's germline CDR1 is LNHNV and CDR2 YYDKDF (reference sequence). The DNA of the CDR3 is TGTGCCACCAGCAGAGATCGGGCGGGGGCCGTTTTTTCCAGGGCCAACGTCCTGACTTTC. Amino acid sequence: CATSRDRAGAVFSRANVLTF.

The chain joins TRBV28 to TRBJ2-7; D uncertain. The CDR3 has 13 amino acids. CDR1 is MDHEN, CDR2 SYDVKM, per germline. Trimming removed 2 bases from V and 7 bases from J, with 12 bases in between. CDR3 loop: CASSLGWFQEQYF. CDR3 DNA sequence: TGTGCCAGCAGTTTAGGGTGGTTCCAAGAGCAGTACTTC.

The CDR3 bases are TGTGCCAGCAGTGAAGTAGGGGAGGAGCAGTACTTC. Protein: CASSEVGEEQYF. This sequence joins TRBV6-1 and TRBJ2-7, with D perhaps matching TRBD1 or TRBD2 (5 bases each). V was trimmed by 1 base and J by 7 bases, leaving 8 bases between them. Germline V gene data show CDR1 as MNHNS and CDR2 as SASEGT. There are 12 residues in the CDR3.

V is TRBV28 and J is TRBJ2-2; 7 bases fit TRBD2. Germline V gives CDR1 MDHEN, CDR2 SYDVKM. The CDR3 is 16 amino acids. Trimming removed 5 bases from V and 7 bases from J; junction bases left unmatched: 13. The CDR3 sequence is CASSPPPGRVDGELFF. The DNA of the CDR3 is TGTGCCAGCAGTCCGCCCCCGGGGAGGGTAGACGGGGAGCTGTTTTTT.